Listed below are T cell receptor beta chains from one sample, sequenced in a study of blood T cell repertoires in COVID-19. Clones were sequenced by immunoSEQ multiplex PCR, and TCRdb holds only the in-frame ones, with some missing. The table includes under 450,000 clones, approximately 89% detected once. The source material was peripheral blood. The source is a woman in her forties with COVID-19, enrolled during active disease. CDR3s include the opening cysteine and the closing phenylalanine or tryptophan. The order of the fields is J gene, V gene, CDR3 length, CDR3 protein.

TRBJ1-5	TRBV19	17	CASSSSGGAGFNQPQHF
TRBJ1-1	TRBV10-3	20	CAISESLATQTGRVGTEAFF
TRBJ1-6	TRBV27	19	CASSFVRQGLHSGNSPLHF
TRBJ2-5	TRBV2	14	CASKVYRYQETQYF
TRBJ2-1	TRBV4-3	16	CPPSHAGGGAGNEQFF
TRBJ1-4	TRBV12-3/TRBV12-4	13	CASRGPPLEKLFF
TRBJ2-7	TRBV7-9	15	CASSLDRGADYEQYF
TRBJ2-5	TRBV19	14	CASSKMGRQETQYF
TRBJ1-2	TRBV27	14	CASSPMTGGYGYTF
TRBJ1-3	TRBV5-1	17	CASSLVPQGAAGNTIYF
TRBJ2-7	TRBV18	12	CASSPRSYEQYF
TRBJ2-1	TRBV4-1	19	CASSQEIGLAARTEGEQFF
TRBJ1-4	TRBV5-1	16	CASSLLGQGAGEKLFF
TRBJ1-1	TRBV10-3	14	CAISDPGGPTEAFF
TRBJ1-1	TRBV27	10	CASPNTEAFF
TRBJ2-7	TRBV5-1	13	CASTPGREERQYF
TRBJ2-5	TRBV19	14	CASSIGDYLTTQYF
TRBJ2-7	TRBV7-2	12	CASSPLRYEQYF
TRBJ1-1	TRBV6-2/TRBV6-3	16	CASSYRPWTTNTEAFF
TRBJ1-1	TRBV12-3/TRBV12-4	12	CASSFRAAEAFF
TRBJ1-2	TRBV7-3	18	CASSLKPRTDRQGDGYTF
TRBJ1-2	TRBV2	12	CASSEAPGGYTF
TRBJ1-6	TRBV27	14	CASSKDSFDSPLHF
TRBJ1-3	TRBV7-9	15	CASSQTRPSGNTIYF